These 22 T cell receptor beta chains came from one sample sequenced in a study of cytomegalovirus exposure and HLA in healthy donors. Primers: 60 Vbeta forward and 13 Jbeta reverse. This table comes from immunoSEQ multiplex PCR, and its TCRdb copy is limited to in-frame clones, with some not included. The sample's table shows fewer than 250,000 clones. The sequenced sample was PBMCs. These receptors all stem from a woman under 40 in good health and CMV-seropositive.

The CDR3 DNA reads TGTGCCAGCAGCCTCCTACAGGGGACGGGCAATCAGCCCCAGCATTTT. Translation: CASSLLQGTGNQPQHF. The chain combines TRBV7-8 with TRBJ1-5; 7 positions agree with TRBD1. CDR1 and CDR2 from the germline V gene are SGHVS and FQNEAQ. This CDR3 comprises 16 residues. The junction had 9 bases not matched to a gene; V was cut back by 5 bases and J by 2 bases.

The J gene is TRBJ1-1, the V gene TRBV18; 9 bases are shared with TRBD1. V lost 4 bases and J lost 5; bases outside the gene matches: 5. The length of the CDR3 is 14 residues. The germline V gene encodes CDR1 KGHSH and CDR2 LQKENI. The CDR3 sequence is CASSRGQGKTEAFF. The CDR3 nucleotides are TGTGCCAGCTCACGAGGACAGGGGAAGACTGAAGCTTTCTTT.

CDR3 protein: CASSPTSLRGASLPRYNEQFF. Here the CDR3 DNA reads TGTGCCAGCAGTCCCACCTCCCTTCGGGGGGCCTCCCTGCCGAGATACAATGAGCAGTTCTTC. This sequence joins TRBV27 and TRBJ2-1; TRBD2 is a possible D gene (7 bases). The CDR3 extends over 21 amino acids. V gave up 5 bases and J gave up 4 bases, with 33 bases separating them. Germline CDR1 and CDR2: MNHEY and SMNVEV (reference sequence).

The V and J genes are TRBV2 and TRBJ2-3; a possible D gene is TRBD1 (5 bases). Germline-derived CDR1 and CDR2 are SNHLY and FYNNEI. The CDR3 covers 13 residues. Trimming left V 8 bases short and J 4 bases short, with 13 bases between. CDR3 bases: TGTGCCAGCGGGGATTGGGGCCCAGATACGCAGTATTTT. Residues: CASGDWGPDTQYF.

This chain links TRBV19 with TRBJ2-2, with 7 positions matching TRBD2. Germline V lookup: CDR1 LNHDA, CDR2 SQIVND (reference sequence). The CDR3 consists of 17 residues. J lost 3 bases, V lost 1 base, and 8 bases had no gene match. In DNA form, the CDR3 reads TGTGCCAGTAGTATAGCGGGAGGATCAAGGGACACCGGGGAGCTGTTTTTT. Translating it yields CASSIAGGSRDTGELFF. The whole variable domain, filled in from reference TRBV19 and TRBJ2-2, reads DGGITQSPKYLFRKEGQNVTLSCEQNLNHDAMYWYRQDPGQGLRLIYYSQIVNDFQKGDIAEGYSVSREKKESFPLTVTSAQKNPTAFYLCASSIAGGSRDTGELFFGEGSRLTVL.

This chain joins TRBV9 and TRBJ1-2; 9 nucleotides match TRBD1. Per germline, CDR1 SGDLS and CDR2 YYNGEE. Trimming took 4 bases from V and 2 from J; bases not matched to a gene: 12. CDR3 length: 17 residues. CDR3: CASSRSQGAPLNYGYTF. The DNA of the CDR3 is TGTGCCAGCAGCCGATCACAGGGGGCGCCTTTGAACTATGGCTACACCTTC. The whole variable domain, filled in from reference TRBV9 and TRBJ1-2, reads DSGVTQTPKHLITATGQRVTLRCSPRSGDLSVYWYQQSLDQGLQFLIQYYNGEERAKGNILERFSAQQFPDLHSELNLSSLELGDSALYFCASSRSQGAPLNYGYTFGSGTRLTVV.

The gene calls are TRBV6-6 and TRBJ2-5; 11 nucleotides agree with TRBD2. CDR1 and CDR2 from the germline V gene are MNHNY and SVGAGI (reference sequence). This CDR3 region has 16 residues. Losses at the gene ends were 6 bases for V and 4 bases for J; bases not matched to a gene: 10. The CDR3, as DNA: TGTGCCAGCAGGTTAGCGGGAGGGCCGTTGGTAGAGACCCAGTACTTC. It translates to CASRLAGGPLVETQYF.

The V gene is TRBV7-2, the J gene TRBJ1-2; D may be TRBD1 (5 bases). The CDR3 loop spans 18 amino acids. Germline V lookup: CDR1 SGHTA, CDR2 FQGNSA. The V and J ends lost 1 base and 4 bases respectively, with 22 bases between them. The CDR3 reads CASSLEAAGNLWGYGYTF. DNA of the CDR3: TGTGCCAGCAGCTTAGAGGCGGCAGGGAACCTATGGGGCTATGGCTACACCTTC.

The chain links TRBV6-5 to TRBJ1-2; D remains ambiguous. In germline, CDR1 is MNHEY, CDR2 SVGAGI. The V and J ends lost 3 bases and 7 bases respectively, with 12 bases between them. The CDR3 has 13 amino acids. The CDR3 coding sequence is TGTGCCAGCAGTTATTATAAGACTGGTGGCTACACCTTC. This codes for CASSYYKTGGYTF.

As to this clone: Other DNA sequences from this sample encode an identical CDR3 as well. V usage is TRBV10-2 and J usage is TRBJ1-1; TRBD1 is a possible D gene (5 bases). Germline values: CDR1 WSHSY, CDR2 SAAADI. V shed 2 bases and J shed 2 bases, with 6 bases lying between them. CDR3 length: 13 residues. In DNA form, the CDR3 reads TGCGCCAGCAGTGAGGGGGCTAACACTGAAGCTTTCTTT. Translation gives CASSEGANTEAFF.

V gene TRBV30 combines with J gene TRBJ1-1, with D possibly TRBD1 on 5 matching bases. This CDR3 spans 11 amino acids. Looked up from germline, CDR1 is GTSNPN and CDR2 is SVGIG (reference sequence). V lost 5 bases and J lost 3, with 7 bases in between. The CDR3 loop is CAWARDTEAFF. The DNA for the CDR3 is TGTGCCTGGGCCAGGGACACTGAAGCTTTCTTT.

CDR3: CASSVGQGNYGYTF. The CDR3, as DNA: TGCGCCAGCAGCGTCGGACAGGGGAACTATGGCTACACCTTC. The chain uses TRBV5-1 and TRBJ1-2, with 9 bases that match TRBD1. Trimming removed 4 bases from V and 2 bases from J; junction bases left unmatched: 3. Germline V CDR1 and CDR2: SGHRS, YFSETQ. The CDR3 extends over 14 amino acids.

The CDR3 reads CASSEGQYNEQFF. CDR3 bases: TGTGCCAGCAGTGAAGGTCAATACAATGAGCAGTTCTTC. This rearrangement joins TRBV2 to TRBJ2-1, with D unclear. Germline CDR1 and CDR2: SNHLY and FYNNEI. The CDR3 sequence is 13 residues long. Deletions cut 1 base from V and 4 bases from J, with 5 bases between.

CDR3 sequence reads: CASSFGTKRGYTF. The CDR3 coding sequence is TGTGCCAGCAGTTTCGGGACTAAACGCGGCTACACCTTC. The genes are TRBV6-5 and TRBJ1-2, with D possibly being TRBD1 (5 bases). Germline V gene lookup returns CDR1 MNHEY and CDR2 SVGAGI. There are 13 residues in the CDR3. V lost 4 bases and J lost 8, with 14 bases in between.

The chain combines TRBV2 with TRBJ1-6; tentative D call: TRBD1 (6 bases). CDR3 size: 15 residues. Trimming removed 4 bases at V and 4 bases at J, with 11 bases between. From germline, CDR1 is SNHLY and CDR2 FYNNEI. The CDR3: CASSADSPYNSPLHF. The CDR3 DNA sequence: TGTGCCAGCAGTGCGGACAGCCCTTATAATTCACCCCTCCACTTT.

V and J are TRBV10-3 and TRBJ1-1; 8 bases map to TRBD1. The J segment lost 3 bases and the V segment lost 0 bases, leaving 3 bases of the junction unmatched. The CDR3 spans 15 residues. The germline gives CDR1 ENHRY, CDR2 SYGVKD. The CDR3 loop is CAISESEDRDTEAFF. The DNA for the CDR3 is TGTGCCATCAGTGAGTCCGAGGACAGGGACACTGAAGCTTTCTTT.

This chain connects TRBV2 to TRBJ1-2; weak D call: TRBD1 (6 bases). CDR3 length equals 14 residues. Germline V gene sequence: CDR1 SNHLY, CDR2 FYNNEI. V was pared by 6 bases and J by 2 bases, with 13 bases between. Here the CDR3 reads CASSKGGPNYGYTF. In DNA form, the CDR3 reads TGTGCCAGCAGCAAAGGGGGACCCAACTATGGCTACACCTTC.

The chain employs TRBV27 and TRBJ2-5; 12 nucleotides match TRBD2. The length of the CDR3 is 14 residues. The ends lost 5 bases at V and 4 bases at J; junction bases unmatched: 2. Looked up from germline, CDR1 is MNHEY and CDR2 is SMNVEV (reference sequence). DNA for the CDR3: TGTGCCAGCAGTAAACTAGCGGGAGGAGAGACCCAGTACTTC. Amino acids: CASSKLAGGETQYF.

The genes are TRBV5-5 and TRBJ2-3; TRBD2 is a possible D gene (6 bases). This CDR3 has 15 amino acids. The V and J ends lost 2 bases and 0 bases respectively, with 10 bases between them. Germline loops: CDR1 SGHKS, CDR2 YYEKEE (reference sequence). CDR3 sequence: CASSFPGTSTDTQYF. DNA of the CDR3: TGTGCCAGCAGCTTTCCCGGGACTAGCACAGATACGCAGTATTTT.

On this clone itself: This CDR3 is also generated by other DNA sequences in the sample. CDR3 protein: CSVPGQGGYTF. CDR3 nucleotides: TGCAGCGTCCCTGGGCAGGGCGGCTACACCTTC. J is TRBJ1-2 and V is TRBV29-1; D possibly corresponds to TRBD1 (5 bases). Between the trimmed V and J ends, which lost 6 bases and 8 bases, there was a span of 13 bases. This CDR3 is built from 11 residues. CDR1 SQVTM and CDR2 ANQGSEA come from the germline V gene.

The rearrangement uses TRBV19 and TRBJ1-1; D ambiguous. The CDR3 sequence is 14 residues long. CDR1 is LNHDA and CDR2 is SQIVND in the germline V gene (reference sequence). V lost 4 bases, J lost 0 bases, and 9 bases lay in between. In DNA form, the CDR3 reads TGTGCCAGTAGTAATCGTAATATGAACACTGAAGCTTTCTTT. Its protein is CASSNRNMNTEAFF.

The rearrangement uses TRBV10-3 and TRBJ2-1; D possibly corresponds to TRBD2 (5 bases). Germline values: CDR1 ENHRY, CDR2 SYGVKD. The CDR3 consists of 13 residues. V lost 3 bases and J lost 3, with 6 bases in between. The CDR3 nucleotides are TGTGCCATCAGTGACGGGATCTACAATGAGCAGTTCTTC. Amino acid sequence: CAISDGIYNEQFF.